Included here is one TCR beta chain sequence, with context. Ages ranged from about 18 to 100 years, with residence in 20 to 30 US areas. Each participant's cohort was designated according to participant-reported clinical history. As processed by the authors: The assay estimated nucleated cells by amplifying reference gene primers. Sequencing was performed with immunoSEQ multiplex PCR; in TCRdb, only in-frame clones are kept and a portion is missing. Clone size and V and J calls were adopted from that table, with D and trimming inferred from the DNA. Here the sample spans more than 300,000 clones, around 87% being singletons. This entry belongs to a study of blood T cell repertoires in COVID-19. The CDR3 is 18 amino acids.

The sequenced sample consisted of PBMCs or T cells enriched from blood (not recorded which). The source of this sequence is a man aged 35 to 55 in a cohort exposed to, infected with or recovered from COVID-19 (not recorded which). This chain joins TRBV21-1 and TRBJ1-5; the DNA was not compared with TRBD1, the D call given in the table. TRBV21-1 is a known pseudogene. CDR3 sequence (DNA): TGTGCCAGCAGCAAAGTCACCTTTAGGGGGCGAAGCAATCAGCCCCAGCATTTT. Translation gives CASSKVTFRGRSNQPQHF.